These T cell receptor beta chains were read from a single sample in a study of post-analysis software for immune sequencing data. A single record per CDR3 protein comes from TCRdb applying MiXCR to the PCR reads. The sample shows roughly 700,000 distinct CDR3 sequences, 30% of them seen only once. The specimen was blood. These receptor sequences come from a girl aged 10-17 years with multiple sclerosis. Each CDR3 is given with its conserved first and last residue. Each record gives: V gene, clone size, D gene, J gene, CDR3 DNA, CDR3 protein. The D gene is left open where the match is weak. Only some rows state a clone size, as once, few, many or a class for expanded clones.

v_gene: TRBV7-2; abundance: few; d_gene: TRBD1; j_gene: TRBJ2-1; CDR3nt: TGTGCCAGCAGCTTCCGAGCCGGGACAGGGATCGATGAGCAGTTCTTC; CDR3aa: CASSFRAGTGIDEQFF
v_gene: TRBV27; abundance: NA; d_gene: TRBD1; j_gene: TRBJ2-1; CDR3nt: TGTGCCAGCAGTCCTGCCCTACAGGGGAGCTCCTACAATGAGCAGTTCTTC; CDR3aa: CASSPALQGSSYNEQFF
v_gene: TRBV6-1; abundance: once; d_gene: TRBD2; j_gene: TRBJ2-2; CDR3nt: TGTGCCAGCAGGGGACTAGCGGGAGGGGCGAACACCGGGGAGCTGTTTTTT; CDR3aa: CASRGLAGGANTGELFF
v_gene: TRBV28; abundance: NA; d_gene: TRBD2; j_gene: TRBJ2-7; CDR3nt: TGTGCCATTCAACCCGGGGGGGGCTATTTTCACGAGCAGTACTTC; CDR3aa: CAIQPGGGYFHEQYF
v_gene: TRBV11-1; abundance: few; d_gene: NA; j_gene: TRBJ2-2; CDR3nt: TGTGCCAACAGCCCAGAAACCCGGGGACAGAACACCGGGGAGCTGTTTTTT; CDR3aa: CANSPETRGQNTGELFF
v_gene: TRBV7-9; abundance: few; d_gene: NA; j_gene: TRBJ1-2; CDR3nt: TGTGCCAGCACCCCTTCCACGGGGAGCTATGGCTACACCTTC; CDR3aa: CASTPSTGSYGYTF
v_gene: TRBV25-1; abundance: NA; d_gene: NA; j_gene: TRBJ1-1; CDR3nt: TGTGCCAGCAGTCCCGCACTGGGTGGCACTGAAGCTTTCTTT; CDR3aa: CASSPALGGTEAFF
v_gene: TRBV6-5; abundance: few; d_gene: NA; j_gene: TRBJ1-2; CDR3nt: TGTGCCAGCAGTACCCGGCCCCTTTCCTATGGCTACACCTTC; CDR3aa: CASSTRPLSYGYTF
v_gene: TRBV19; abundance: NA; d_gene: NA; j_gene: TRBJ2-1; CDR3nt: TGTGCCAGTAGTCGGGGCTCCAAAAATGAGCAGTTCTTC; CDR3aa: CASSRGSKNEQFF
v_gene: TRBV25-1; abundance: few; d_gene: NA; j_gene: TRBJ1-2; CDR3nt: TGTGCCAGCAGCGGAACCTCAGGGAGGCCCTCACGGGACTATGGCTACACCTTC; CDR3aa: CASSGTSGRPSRDYGYTF
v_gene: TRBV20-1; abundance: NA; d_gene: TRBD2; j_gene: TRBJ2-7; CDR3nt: TGCAGCGGGACTAGAGGAAACGAGCAGTACTTC; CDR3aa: CSGTRGNEQYF
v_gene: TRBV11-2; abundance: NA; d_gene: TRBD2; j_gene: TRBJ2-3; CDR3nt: TGTGCCAGCAGCTTAGACGGCGGGAGTATGAATACGCAGTATTTT; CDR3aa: CASSLDGGSMNTQYF
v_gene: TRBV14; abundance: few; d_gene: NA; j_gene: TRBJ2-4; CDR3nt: TGTGCCAGCAGCCAAGACCGACTTACGAAGTACTTC; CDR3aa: CASSQDRLTKYF
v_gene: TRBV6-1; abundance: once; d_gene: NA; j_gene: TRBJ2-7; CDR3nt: TGTGCCAGCAGTCGCACCCTGGGGGGCTACGAGCAGTACTTC; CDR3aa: CASSRTLGGYEQYF
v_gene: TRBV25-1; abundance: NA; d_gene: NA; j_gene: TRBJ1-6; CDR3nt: TGTGCCAGCAGTGAATTGAAAGGGGTTGGGCTCCACTTT; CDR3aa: CASSELKGVGLHF
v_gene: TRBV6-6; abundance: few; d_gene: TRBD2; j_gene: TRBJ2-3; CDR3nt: TGTGCCAGCAGTTACTCTAGCGGGCCTAGCACAGATACGCAGTATTTT; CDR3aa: CASSYSSGPSTDTQYF
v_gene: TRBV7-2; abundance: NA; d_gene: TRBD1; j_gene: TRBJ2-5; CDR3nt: TGTGCCAGCAGAACTCGGACAGGTCTTTCAGAGACCCAGTACTTC; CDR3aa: CASRTRTGLSETQYF
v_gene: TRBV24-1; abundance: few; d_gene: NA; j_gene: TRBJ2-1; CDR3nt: TGTGCCACCAGTGACCGGGACGGTACCTACAATGAGCAGTTCTTC; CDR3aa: CATSDRDGTYNEQFF
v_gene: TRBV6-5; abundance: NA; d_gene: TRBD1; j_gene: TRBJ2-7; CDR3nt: TGTGCCAGCAGTGAGACTCGGACAGGGGAAGGGAACGAGCAGTACTTC; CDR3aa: CASSETRTGEGNEQYF
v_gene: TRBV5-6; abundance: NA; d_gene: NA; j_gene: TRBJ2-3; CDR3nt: TGTGCCAGCACCCGGATGGGTACAGATACGCAGTATTTT; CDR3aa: CASTRMGTDTQYF
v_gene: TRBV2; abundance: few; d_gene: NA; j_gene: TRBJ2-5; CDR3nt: TGTGCCAGCGGACAGACGGAGACCCAGTACTTC; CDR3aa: CASGQTETQYF
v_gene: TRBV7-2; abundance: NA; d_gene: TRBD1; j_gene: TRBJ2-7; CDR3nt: TGTGCCAGCCAAATATATACCGGGACAGGGAACGAGCAGTACTTC; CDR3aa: CASQIYTGTGNEQYF
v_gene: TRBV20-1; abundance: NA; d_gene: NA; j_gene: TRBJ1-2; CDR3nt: TGCAGTGCTAGTCTAAGGGGGATGCGAGGCTACACCTTC; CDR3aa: CSASLRGMRGYTF
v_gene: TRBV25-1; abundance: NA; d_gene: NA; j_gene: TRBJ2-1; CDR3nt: TGTGCCAGCAGAGGCTTCTCCAATTACAATGAGCAGTTCTTC; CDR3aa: CASRGFSNYNEQFF
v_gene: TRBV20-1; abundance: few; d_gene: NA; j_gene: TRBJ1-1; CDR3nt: TGCAGTGCTAGAGATTTACTGACATTCCTGAACACTGAAGCTTTCTTT; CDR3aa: CSARDLLTFLNTEAFF
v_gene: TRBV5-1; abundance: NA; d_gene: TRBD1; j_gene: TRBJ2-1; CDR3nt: TGCGCCAGCAGCTTGGGGCCGGGACAGGGCGCCAATGAGCAGTTCTTC; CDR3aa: CASSLGPGQGANEQFF
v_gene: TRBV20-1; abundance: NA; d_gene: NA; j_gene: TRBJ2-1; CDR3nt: TGCAGTGCTAGTCGCGGACAAGTCTGCAATGAGCAGTTCTTC; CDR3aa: CSASRGQVCNEQFF
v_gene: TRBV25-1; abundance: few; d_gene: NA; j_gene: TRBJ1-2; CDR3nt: TGTGCCAGCAGTGTGCAAACTAGCTATGGCTACACCTTC; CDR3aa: CASSVQTSYGYTF
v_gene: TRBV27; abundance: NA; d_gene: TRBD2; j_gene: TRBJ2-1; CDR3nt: TGTGCCAGCTATGGACTAGCGGGGCGTGCCTACAATGAGCAGTTCTTC; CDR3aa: CASYGLAGRAYNEQFF
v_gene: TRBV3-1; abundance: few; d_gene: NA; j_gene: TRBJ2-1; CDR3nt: TGTGCCAGCAGCCAGGGACCCCGGTACCTGTTCTTC; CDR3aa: CASSQGPRYLFF
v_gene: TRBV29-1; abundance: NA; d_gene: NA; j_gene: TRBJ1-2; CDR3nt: TGCAGCGGGGTGACCGGGACATTTTATGGCTACACCTTC; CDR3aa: CSGVTGTFYGYTF
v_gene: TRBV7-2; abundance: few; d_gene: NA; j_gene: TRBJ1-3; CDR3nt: TGTGCCAGCAGCGGAGCGGTCGCAGGACTCTCTGGAAACACCATATATTTT; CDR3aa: CASSGAVAGLSGNTIYF
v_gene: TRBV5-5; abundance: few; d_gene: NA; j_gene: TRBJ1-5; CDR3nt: TGTGCCAGCAGCTTTCGTCAGGGAGGGGATCAGCCCCAGCATTTT; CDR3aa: CASSFRQGGDQPQHF
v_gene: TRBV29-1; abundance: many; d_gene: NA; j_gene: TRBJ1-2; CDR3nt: TGCAGCGTCGGCCAAATCTATGGCTACACCTTC; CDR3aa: CSVGQIYGYTF
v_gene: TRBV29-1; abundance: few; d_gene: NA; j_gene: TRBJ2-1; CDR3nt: TGCAGCGTTGGGCTATCGGGAGTTGAGCAGTTCTTC; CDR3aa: CSVGLSGVEQFF
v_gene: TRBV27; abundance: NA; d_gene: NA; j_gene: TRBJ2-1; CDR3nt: TGTGCCAGCAAGCGAATAGCGGTCAATGAGCAGTTCTTC; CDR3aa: CASKRIAVNEQFF
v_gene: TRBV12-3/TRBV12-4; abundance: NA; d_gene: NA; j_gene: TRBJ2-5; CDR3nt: TGTGCCGGCAGTTCTTCCGGGGCTTCCCAAGAGACCCAGTACTTC; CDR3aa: CAGSSSGASQETQYF
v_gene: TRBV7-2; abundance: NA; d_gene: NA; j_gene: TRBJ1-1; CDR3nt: TGTGCCAGCAGCCGGGGGGGCCCGGGGACTGAAGCTTTCTTT; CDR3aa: CASSRGGPGTEAFF
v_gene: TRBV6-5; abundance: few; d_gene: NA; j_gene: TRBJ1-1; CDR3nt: TGTGCCAGCAGTTACACAGGACGGCTGAACACTGAAGCTTTCTTT; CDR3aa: CASSYTGRLNTEAFF
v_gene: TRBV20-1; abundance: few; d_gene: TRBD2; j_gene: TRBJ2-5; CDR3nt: TGCAGTGCTAGAGTATTGGGACTACAAGAGACCCAGTACTTC; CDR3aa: CSARVLGLQETQYF
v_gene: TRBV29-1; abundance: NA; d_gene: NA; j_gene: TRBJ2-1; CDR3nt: TGCAGCGTTGAAATGTGGCCAGGGAACGATGAGCAGTTCTTC; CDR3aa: CSVEMWPGNDEQFF
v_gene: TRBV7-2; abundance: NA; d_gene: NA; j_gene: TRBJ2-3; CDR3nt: TGTGCCAGCAGCTTAACCTACCAGGGGTCCGCTAGCACAGATACGCAGTATTTT; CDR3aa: CASSLTYQGSASTDTQYF
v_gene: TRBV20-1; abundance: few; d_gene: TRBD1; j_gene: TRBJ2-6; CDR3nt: TGCAGTGCCATCGAACAGGGGGCGGGGGCCAACGTCCTGACTTTC; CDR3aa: CSAIEQGAGANVLTF
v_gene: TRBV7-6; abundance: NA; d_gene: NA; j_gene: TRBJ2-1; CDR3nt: TGTGCCAGCAGCTTAGCCGAACAGCACTCCTACAATGAGCAGTTCTTC; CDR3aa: CASSLAEQHSYNEQFF
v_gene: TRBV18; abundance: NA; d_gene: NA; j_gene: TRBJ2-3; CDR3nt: TGTGCCAGCTCACCACTAGGGAGGCAACCCCGCACAGATACGCAGTATTTT; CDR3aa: CASSPLGRQPRTDTQYF
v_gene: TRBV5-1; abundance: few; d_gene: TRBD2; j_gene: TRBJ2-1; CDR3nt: TGCGCCAGCAGTACAGCCGGGGGGGGGTACAATGAGCAGTTCTTC; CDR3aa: CASSTAGGGYNEQFF
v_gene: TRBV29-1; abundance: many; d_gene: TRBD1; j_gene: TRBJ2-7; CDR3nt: TGCAGCCCCGGACAGGGGCACGAGCAGTACTTC; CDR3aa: CSPGQGHEQYF
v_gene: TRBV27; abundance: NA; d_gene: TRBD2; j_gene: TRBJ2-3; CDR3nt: TGTGCCAGCAGTCTAGTAGCGGGAGCCACAGATACGCAGTATTTT; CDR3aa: CASSLVAGATDTQYF
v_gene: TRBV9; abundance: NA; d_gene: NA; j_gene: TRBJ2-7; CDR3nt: TGTGCCAGCAGCGAAGGACTAAGCGGGCGCTCCTACGAGCAGTACTTC; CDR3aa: CASSEGLSGRSYEQYF
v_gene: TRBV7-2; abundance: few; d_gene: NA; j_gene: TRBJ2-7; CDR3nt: TGTGCCAGCAGCTTAAGAGGCGGGATGGTTTACGAGCAGTACTTC; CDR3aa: CASSLRGGMVYEQYF